Listed here is a single T cell receptor (beta chain). What it binds is not known. This entry belongs to a study of T cell repertoires in cytomegalovirus infection. About the study: CMV epitopes that were recently identified and HLA-C-restricted were used alongside well-studied HLA-B-restricted ones. Evidence of both CMV infection and a matching HLA type came from public TCR beta signatures. Broader study findings: Cumulative public TCR beta family frequency identified carriers of CMV plus the relevant HLA. The study found HLA-C-restricted CMV-specific TCR beta clonotypes dominating the ex vivo response.

Each CDR3 protein gets one entry after TCRdb re-called the reads with MiXCR. The sample consists of around 540,000 distinct CDR3 sequences, more than 30% of them appearing once. The CDR3 has 16 residues. Losses at the gene ends were 5 bases for V and 4 bases for J; bases not matched to a gene: 11. The V gene's germline CDR1 is SGHAT and CDR2 FQNNGV. The input for sequencing was cultured PBMCs, taken from culture after CMV antigen stimulation. The receptor comes from a human donor in good health (CMV status not recorded). Some clones in this sample may be carry-over from other donors' samples. The chain carries TRBV11-2 and TRBJ1-1, with TRBD1 matching 9 bases. The CDR3 sequence: CASSARDRVWGTEAFF. CDR3 DNA: TGTGCCAGCAGCGCGCGGGACAGGGTTTGGGGCACTGAAGCTTTCTTT.